The 24 T cell receptor beta chains reported below all come from one sample, sequenced in a study of shared clonotypes between healthy human individuals. Assay used: immunoSEQ multiplex PCR; TCRdb lists only in-frame clones, some missing. The repertoire holds fewer than 600,000 clones, with around 76% as singletons. The material sequenced was PBMCs. These receptors originate from a woman between 40 and 55 years old in good health. Some clones in this sample may be carry-over from other donors' samples.

The chain couples TRBV7-9 to TRBJ2-7; 9 bases align to TRBD2. This CDR3 has 16 residues. J was trimmed by 4 bases and V by 5 bases; bases with no gene match: 12. CDR1 is SEHNR and CDR2 is FQNEAQ in the germline V gene (reference sequence). Written as DNA, the CDR3 is TGTGCCAGCAGCCAAGGGACTAGCCGACCCAATTACGAGCAGTACTTC. Translated: CASSQGTSRPNYEQYF. Together with reference TRBV7-9 and TRBJ2-7, the CDR3 gives the full variable domain: DTGVSQNPRHKITKRGQNVTFRCDPISEHNRLYWYRQTLGQGPEFLTYFQNEAQLEKSRLLSDRFSAERPKGSFSTLEIQRTEQGDSAMYLCASSQGTSRPNYEQYFGPGTRLTVT.

This clone was counted between two and nine times. A single base is all that separates this from a far larger clone, so a read error is likely. Within the sample, other DNA sequences also encode this same CDR3. This chain joins TRBV5-4 and TRBJ2-7, with 7 positions matching TRBD2. This CDR3 spans 17 amino acids. Germline V gene sequence: CDR1 SGHNT, CDR2 YYREEE (reference sequence). CDR3: CASSLGGVGGNPYEQYF. The CDR3 bases are TGTGCTAGCAGCTTGGGTGGCGTCGGGGGGAACCCCTACGAGCAGTACTTC. Combining the CDR3 with reference TRBV5-4 and TRBJ2-7 gives the whole variable domain ETGVTQSPTHLIKTRGQQVTLRCSSQSGHNTVSWYQQALGQGPQFIFQYYREEENGRGNFPPRFSGLQFPNYSSELNVNALELDDSALYLCASSLGGVGGNPYEQYFGPGTRLTVT.

The rearrangement links TRBV2 to TRBJ1-4; no definite D call. The CDR3 is 15 residues long. CDR1 and CDR2 from the germline V gene are SNHLY and FYNNEI. The V and J ends lost 6 bases and 7 bases respectively, with 18 bases between them. CDR3 in DNA: TGTGCCAGCAGCTCACGGACGGGCTCGGGTGAAAAACTGTTTTTT. It yields the protein CASSSRTGSGEKLFF. Full variable domain (missing parts from reference TRBV2 and TRBJ1-4): EPEVTQTPSHQVTQMGQEVILRCVPISNHLYFYWYRQILGQKVEFLVSFYNNEISEKSEIFDDQFSVERPDGSNFTLKIRSTKLEDSAMYFCASSSRTGSGEKLFFGSGTQLSVL.

V usage is TRBV11-3 and J usage is TRBJ2-7; no reliable D call. The CDR3 extends over 13 amino acids. Germline V gene lookup returns CDR1 SGHNT and CDR2 YENEEA. V gave up 0 bases and J gave up 3 bases, with 6 bases separating them. The CDR3 DNA reads as TGTGCCAGCAGCTTAGACTCTAACTACGAGCAGTACTTC. It encodes CASSLDSNYEQYF.

CDR3 loop: CASSLDSHLREQYF. The DNA for the CDR3 is TGTGCCAGCAGCTTAGATAGCCACTTGCGCGAGCAGTACTTC. The rearrangement uses TRBV7-2 and TRBJ2-7; D gene ambiguous. CDR1 SGHTA and CDR2 FQGNSA come from the germline V gene. The CDR3 extends over 14 amino acids. Trimming took off 1 base at V and 6 bases at J, with 13 bases between the two ends.

The V call is TRBV5-1, the J call TRBJ2-1, with 15 nucleotides matching TRBD2. CDR3 length: 19 amino acids. After removal of 4 bases from V and 5 bases from J, the junction contained 13 bases not matched to a gene. The germline gives CDR1 SGHRS, CDR2 YFSETQ. This CDR3 reads CASSAGTSGRPRLHNEQFF. The CDR3 DNA follows: TGCGCCAGCAGCGCCGGGACTAGCGGGAGGCCCCGACTCCACAATGAGCAGTTCTTC.

Points on this clone: An end of the junction does not agree with germline; a read error may underlie this. Other DNA sequences from this sample encode an identical CDR3 as well. The J gene is TRBJ1-3, the V gene TRBV2; 7 positions match TRBD1. The germline V gene has CDR1 SNHLY and CDR2 FYNNEI. This CDR3 comprises 14 residues. The CDR3 reads CASNEQGSGNTIYF. The CDR3 DNA sequence: TGTGCCAGCAATGAACAGGGGTCTGGAAACACCATATATTTT.

The chain employs TRBV21-1 and TRBJ1-5. TRBV21-1 is designated a pseudogene. The CDR3 extends over 16 amino acids. Written as DNA, the CDR3 is TGTGCCAGCAGCCCCCGGACCGACTCGGCCAATCAGCCCCAGCATTTT. It codes for CASSPRTDSANQPQHF.

V usage is TRBV7-9 and J usage is TRBJ2-1; unclear D gene. The V and J ends lost 5 bases and 5 bases respectively, with 4 bases between them. The germline V gene encodes CDR1 SEHNR and CDR2 FQNEAQ (reference sequence). This CDR3 region has 11 residues. CDR3 bases: TGTGCCAGCAGCGGCGACAATGAGCAGTTCTTC. Encoded protein: CASSGDNEQFF.

This clone was recorded once. The gene calls are TRBV5-8 and TRBJ1-2; no definite D call. The germline CDR1 and CDR2 sequences are SGHTS and YDEGEE. There are 12 residues in the CDR3. Trimming left V 2 bases short and J 9 bases short, with 11 bases between. This chain's CDR3 is CASSFSRGRYTF. CDR3 nucleotide sequence: TGTGCCAGCAGCTTCTCCCGGGGTCGCTACACCTTC. Looking up the rest from reference TRBV5-8 and TRBJ1-2 gives the full variable domain: EAGVTQSPTHLIKTRGQQATLRCSPISGHTSVYWYQQALGLGLQFLLWYDEGEERNRGNFPPRFSGRQFPNYSSELNVNALELEDSALYLCASSFSRGRYTFGSGTRLTVV.

This chain joins TRBV4-2 and TRBJ1-1, with D tentatively TRBD1 (6 bases). V was shortened by 4 bases and J by 4 bases, with 13 bases between the two germline ends. CDR3 length: 14 residues. Germline lookup yields CDR1 LGHNA and CDR2 YNFKEQ. The CDR3 loop reads CASSPAGVGTEAFF. The CDR3 nucleotides are TGTGCCAGCAGCCCCGCAGGGGTCGGCACTGAAGCTTTCTTT.

V usage is TRBV6-5 and J usage is TRBJ2-4; D is perhaps TRBD2 (6 bases). The CDR3 has 13 residues. Trimming removed 0 bases from V and 6 bases from J, with 6 bases in between. Germline lookup yields CDR1 MNHEY and CDR2 SVGAGI. CDR3 DNA sequence: TGTGCCAGCAGTTACTCGGAGGGAAACATTCAGTACTTC. Amino acid sequence: CASSYSEGNIQYF.

This clone showed up just a few times. The chain links TRBV10-3 to TRBJ1-1; the D gene is possibly TRBD1 (5 bases). The CDR3 contains 12 residues. Trimming cost V 5 bases and J 3 bases, with 7 bases left between them. The V gene's germline CDR1 is ENHRY and CDR2 SYGVKD. The CDR3 nucleotides are TGTGCCATCAGTCGCAGGGACACTGAAGCTTTCTTT. It codes for CAISRRDTEAFF.

Turning to this clone: A much larger clone sits a single nucleotide away, making a read error possible. The V call is TRBV28, the J call TRBJ1-3; TRBD1 matches at 11 bases. Germline values: CDR1 MDHEN, CDR2 SYDVKM. J lost 1 base, V lost 6 bases, and 2 bases had no gene match. This CDR3 is built from 15 residues. CDR3 DNA sequence: TGTGCCAGCAGAAGGGACAGGGGGTCTGGAAACACCATATATTTT. It encodes CASRRDRGSGNTIYF.

The chain recombines TRBV30 with TRBJ1-3; 7 nucleotides agree with TRBD1. The CDR3 is made up of 17 amino acids. V shed 4 bases and J 0 bases; nucleotides not matched to a gene: 12. The germline V gene encodes CDR1 GTSNPN and CDR2 SVGIG (reference sequence). This CDR3 is CAWITGQAGISGNTIYF. The CDR3 DNA is TGTGCCTGGATCACAGGACAGGCCGGGATCTCTGGAAACACCATATATTTT.

Ten or more counts support this clone. The V gene is TRBV27, the J gene TRBJ1-2; maybe TRBD1 (6 bases). The CDR3 is 14 amino acids. Germline V CDR1 and CDR2: MNHEY, SMNVEV (reference sequence). The V gene lost 6 bases and the J gene lost 3 bases, with 14 bases spanning the gap. CDR3 nucleotide sequence: TGTGCCAGCAGACGACAGGTTAATGACTATGGCTACACCTTC. Its translation is CASRRQVNDYGYTF.

The rearrangement links TRBV13 to TRBJ2-7, with 11 bases lining up with TRBD1. J was trimmed by 3 bases and V by 5 bases; bases with no gene match: 6. This CDR3 has 15 amino acids. The V gene's germline CDR1 is PRHDT and CDR2 FYEKMQ (reference sequence). CDR3 in DNA: TGTGCCAGCAGCCAAGGACAGGGGGCTATCTACGAGCAGTACTTC. Its translation is CASSQGQGAIYEQYF.

CDR3 coding DNA: TGTGCCACCAGCAGAGCCCGGAACCAGAACACTGAAGCTTTCTTT. This gives the protein CATSRARNQNTEAFF. The chain is built from TRBV15 and TRBJ1-1; D is ambiguous. Trimming shortened V by 1 base and J by 1 base, and 10 bases separated the two germline ends. Germline V CDR1 and CDR2: LNHNV, YYDKDF (reference sequence). CDR3 length equals 15 residues.

A word on this clone: One base away lies a much larger clone, so this may be a sequencing read error. The J gene is TRBJ1-2, the V gene TRBV5-6; 7 bases line up with TRBD1. CDR3 size: 15 residues. The germline V gene encodes CDR1 SGHDT and CDR2 YYEEEE. The V gene end was trimmed by 4 bases and the J gene end by 0 bases; junction bases not matched to a gene: 6. The CDR3 region is CASSIRGQTNYGYTF. DNA for the CDR3: TGTGCCAGCAGCATCCGGGGACAGACTAACTATGGCTACACCTTC.

In the case of this clone: This probably arose from a read error, given a far larger clone one base away. Other DNA sequences in this specimen translate into the identical CDR3. V gene TRBV5-1 combines with J gene TRBJ1-1; D ambiguous. This CDR3 spans 15 amino acids. Trimming stripped 3 bases from V and 6 bases from J, with 18 bases between. The V gene's germline CDR1 is SGHRS and CDR2 YFSETQ. In nucleotides, the CDR3 is TGCGCCAGCAGCTGGGCGGTCGACGGCCTGTCTGAAGCTTTCTTT. This translates into CASSWAVDGLSEAFF.

Of note for this clone: Just one base apart from a much larger clone, this may be a read error. A read error is likely, as this CDR3 ends without the conserved phenylalanine or tryptophan. The chain employs TRBV19 and TRBJ1-1; D remains unclear. Germline lookup yields CDR1 LNHDA and CDR2 SQIVND (reference sequence). CDR3 size: 14 residues. Trimming shortened V by 8 bases and J by 0 bases, and 13 bases separated the two germline ends. The chain's CDR3 is CASWPGWVNTEAFL. CDR3 sequence (DNA): TGTGCCAGTTGGCCGGGTTGGGTGAACACTGAAGCTTTCCTT.

This clone turned up a few times. Given a far larger clone just one base away, this is likely a sequencing read error. This chain uses TRBV7-8 with TRBJ2-3; no definite D call. The germline CDR1 and CDR2 sequences are SGHVS and FQNEAQ. This CDR3 comprises 15 residues. The CDR3 is CAGSLEYFGTDTQYF. The CDR3 nucleotides are TGTGCCGGCAGCTTAGAGTACTTCGGCACAGATACGCAGTATTTT.

The CDR3 sequence is CAWTQGGETQYF. Here the CDR3 DNA reads TGTGCCTGGACACAGGGGGGGGAGACCCAGTACTTC. This sequence joins TRBV30 and TRBJ2-5; D possibly corresponds to TRBD1 (8 bases). The CDR3 contains 12 residues. Germline lookup yields CDR1 GTSNPN and CDR2 SVGIG (reference sequence). Between the trimmed V and J ends, which lost 4 bases and 5 bases, there was a span of 11 bases.

Regarding this clone: Other DNA sequences in the same sample also yield this CDR3. V usage is TRBV5-1 and J usage is TRBJ2-7; 7 bases are shared with TRBD1. Trimming cost V 2 bases and J 2 bases; bases outside gene matches: 4. The CDR3 totals 14 residues. Germline assignment: CDR1 SGHRS and CDR2 YFSETQ. The CDR3 loop is CASSLRQGPYEQYF. CDR3 DNA: TGCGCCAGCAGCTTAAGACAGGGCCCCTACGAGCAGTACTTC. The entire variable domain, with the rest obtained from reference TRBV5-1 and TRBJ2-7, is as follows: KAGVTQTPRYLIKTRGQQVTLSCSPISGHRSVSWYQQTPGQGLQFLFEYFSETQRNKGNFPGRFSGRQFSNSRSEMNVSTLELGDSALYLCASSLRQGPYEQYFGPGTRLTVT.